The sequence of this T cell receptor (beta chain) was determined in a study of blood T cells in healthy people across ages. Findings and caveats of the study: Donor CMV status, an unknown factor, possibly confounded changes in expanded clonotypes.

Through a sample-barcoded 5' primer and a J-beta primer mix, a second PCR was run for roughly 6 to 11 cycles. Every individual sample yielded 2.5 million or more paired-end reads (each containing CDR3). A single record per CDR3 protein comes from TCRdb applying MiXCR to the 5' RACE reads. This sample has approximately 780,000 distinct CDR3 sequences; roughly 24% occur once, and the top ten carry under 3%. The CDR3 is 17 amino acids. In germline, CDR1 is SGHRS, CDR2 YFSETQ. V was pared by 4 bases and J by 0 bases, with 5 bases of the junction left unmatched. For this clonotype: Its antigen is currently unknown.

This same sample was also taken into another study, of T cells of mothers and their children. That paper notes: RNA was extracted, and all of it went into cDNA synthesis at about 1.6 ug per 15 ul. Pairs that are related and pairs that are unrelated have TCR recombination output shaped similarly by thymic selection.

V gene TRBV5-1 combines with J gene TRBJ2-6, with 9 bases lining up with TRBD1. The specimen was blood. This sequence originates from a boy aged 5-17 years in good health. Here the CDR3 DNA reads TGCGCCAGCAGCCTCGGGACAGGGTCCTCTGGGGCCAACGTCCTGACTTTC. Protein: CASSLGTGSSGANVLTF.